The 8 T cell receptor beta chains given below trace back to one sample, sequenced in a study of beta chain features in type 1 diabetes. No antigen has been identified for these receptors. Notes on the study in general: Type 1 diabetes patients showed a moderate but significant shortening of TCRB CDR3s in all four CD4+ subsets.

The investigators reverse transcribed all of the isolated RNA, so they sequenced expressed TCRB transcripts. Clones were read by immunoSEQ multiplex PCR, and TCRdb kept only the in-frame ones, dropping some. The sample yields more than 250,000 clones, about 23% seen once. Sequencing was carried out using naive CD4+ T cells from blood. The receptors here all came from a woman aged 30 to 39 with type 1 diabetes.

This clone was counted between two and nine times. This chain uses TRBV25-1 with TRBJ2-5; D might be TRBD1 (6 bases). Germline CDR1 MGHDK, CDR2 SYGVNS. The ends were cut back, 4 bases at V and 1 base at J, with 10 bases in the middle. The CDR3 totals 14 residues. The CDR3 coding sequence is TGTGCCAGCAGTGTCACAGGGAGCCAAGAGACCCAGTACTTC. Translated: CASSVTGSQETQYF.

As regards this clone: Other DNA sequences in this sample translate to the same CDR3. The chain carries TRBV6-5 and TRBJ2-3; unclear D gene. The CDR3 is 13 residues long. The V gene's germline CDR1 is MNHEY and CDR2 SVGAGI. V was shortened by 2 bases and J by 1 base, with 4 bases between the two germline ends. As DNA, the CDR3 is TGTGCCAGCAGTTACCCGGGCACAGATACGCAGTATTTT. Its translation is CASSYPGTDTQYF.

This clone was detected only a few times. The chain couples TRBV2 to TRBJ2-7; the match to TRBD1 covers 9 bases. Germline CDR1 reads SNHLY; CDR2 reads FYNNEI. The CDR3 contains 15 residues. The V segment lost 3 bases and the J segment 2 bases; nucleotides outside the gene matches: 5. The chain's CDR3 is CASSEGWTGAYEQYF. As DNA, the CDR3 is TGTGCCAGCAGTGAGGGGTGGACAGGGGCCTACGAGCAGTACTTC.

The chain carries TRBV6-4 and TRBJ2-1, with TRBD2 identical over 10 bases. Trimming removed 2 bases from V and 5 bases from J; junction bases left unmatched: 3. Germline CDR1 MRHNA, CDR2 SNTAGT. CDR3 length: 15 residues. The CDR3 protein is CASSDGLAGDNEQFF. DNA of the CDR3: TGTGCCAGCAGTGACGGGCTAGCGGGAGACAATGAGCAGTTCTTC.

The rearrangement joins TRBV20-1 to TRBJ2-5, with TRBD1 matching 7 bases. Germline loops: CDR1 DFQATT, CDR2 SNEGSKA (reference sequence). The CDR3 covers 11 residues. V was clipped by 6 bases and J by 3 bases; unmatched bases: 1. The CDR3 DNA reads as TGCAGTGCCCAGGGGGAAGAGACCCAGTACTTC. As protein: CSAQGEETQYF.

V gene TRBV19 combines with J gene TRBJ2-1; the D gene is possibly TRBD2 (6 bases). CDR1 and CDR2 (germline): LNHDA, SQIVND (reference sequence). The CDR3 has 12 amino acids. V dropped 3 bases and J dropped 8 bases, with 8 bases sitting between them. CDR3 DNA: TGTGCCAGTAGTATTTGGGGGGATGAGCAGTTCTTC. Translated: CASSIWGDEQFF.

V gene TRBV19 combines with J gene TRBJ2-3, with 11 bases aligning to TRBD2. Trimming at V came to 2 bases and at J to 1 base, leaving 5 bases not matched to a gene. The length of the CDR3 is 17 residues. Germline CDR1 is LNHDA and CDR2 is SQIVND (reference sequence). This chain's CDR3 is CASSILAGGGGTDTQYF. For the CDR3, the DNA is TGTGCCAGTAGTATACTAGCGGGGGGAGGCGGCACAGATACGCAGTATTTT.

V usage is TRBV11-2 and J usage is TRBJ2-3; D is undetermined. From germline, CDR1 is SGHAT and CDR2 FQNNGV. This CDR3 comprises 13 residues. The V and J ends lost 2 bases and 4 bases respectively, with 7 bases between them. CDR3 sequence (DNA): TGTGCCAGCAGCTTAAGGAGAGCAGATACGCAGTATTTT. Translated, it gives CASSLRRADTQYF.